This T cell receptor beta chain is from a study of shared clonotypes between healthy human individuals. Study findings and constraints: Among donors, clonotype sharing was expected to be affected by sequencing depth. Represented diversity (both genetic and exposure-history) was limited by the small number of donors.

With regard to this clone: The antigen is undetermined. Other DNA sequences in this specimen translate into the identical CDR3.

With 3 bases removed from V and 2 bases from J, the gap between germline ends came to 3 bases. The CDR3 sequence is 12 residues long. Per the germline V gene, CDR1 is SEHNR and CDR2 is FQNEAQ (reference sequence). Naivety among CD8 cells was defined by CD45RO negativity and positive CCR7 selection, thereby excluding terminally differentiated effector memory CD45RA+ cells. All of the donors resided in Nashville, Tennessee, and each was a Caucasian adult. Sequencing used immunoSEQ multiplex PCR; TCRdb keeps in-frame clones, though not all of them. Of approximately 590,000 clones detected, about 95% appear once; the ten largest clones hold about 0.11%.

The sequence came from a woman younger than 45 in good health. The J gene is TRBJ2-3, the V gene TRBV7-9, with D unresolved. The sample consisted of naive CD8+ T cells sorted from blood. The CDR3, as DNA: TGTGCCAGCAGCTTTTCCACAGATACGCAGTATTTT. Residues: CASSFSTDTQYF.